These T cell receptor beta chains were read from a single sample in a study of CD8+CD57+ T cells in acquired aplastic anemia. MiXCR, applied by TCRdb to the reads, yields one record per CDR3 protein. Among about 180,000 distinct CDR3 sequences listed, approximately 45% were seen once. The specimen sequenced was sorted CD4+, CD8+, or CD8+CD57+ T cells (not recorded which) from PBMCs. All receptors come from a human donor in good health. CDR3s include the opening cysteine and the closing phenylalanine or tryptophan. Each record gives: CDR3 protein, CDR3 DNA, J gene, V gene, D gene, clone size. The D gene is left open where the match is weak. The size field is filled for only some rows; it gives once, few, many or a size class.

CDR3 protein: CASSFPPPKKNEQFF
CDR3 DNA: TGTGCCAGCAGTTTTCCCCCCCCGAAGAAGAATGAGCAGTTCTTC
J gene: TRBJ2-1
V gene: TRBV12-3/TRBV12-4
D gene: -
clone size: -

CDR3 protein: CASSPNLGQGTQPQHF
CDR3 DNA: TGTGCCAGCAGTCCAAACCTCGGCCAGGGCACTCAGCCCCAGCATTTT
J gene: TRBJ1-5
V gene: TRBV24-1
D gene: -
clone size: -

CDR3 protein: CASSAGLSRGYTF
CDR3 DNA: TGTGCCAGCAGCGCGGGACTTTCTCGTGGCTACACCTTC
J gene: TRBJ1-2
V gene: TRBV9
D gene: -
clone size: few

CDR3 protein: CASSPPGGPEQYF
CDR3 DNA: TGTGCCAGCAGCCCCCCGGGAGGGCCCGAGCAGTACTTC
J gene: TRBJ2-7
V gene: TRBV7-8
D gene: TRBD2
clone size: -

CDR3 protein: CSVGRDRVNEQYF
CDR3 DNA: TGCAGTGTTGGCCGGGACAGGGTCAACGAGCAGTACTTC
J gene: TRBJ2-7
V gene: TRBV20-1
D gene: TRBD1
clone size: -

CDR3 protein: CASSETTSEQYF
CDR3 DNA: TGTGCCAGCAGCGAGACGACTAGCGAGCAGTACTTC
J gene: TRBJ2-7
V gene: TRBV7-9
D gene: -
clone size: few

CDR3 protein: CASSYSREPEAFF
CDR3 DNA: TGTGCCAGCAGTTACTCGAGGGAACCTGAAGCTTTCTTT
J gene: TRBJ1-1
V gene: TRBV6-5
D gene: -
clone size: many

CDR3 protein: CASSLSSKGQNTGELFF
CDR3 DNA: TGTGCCAGCAGTCTGAGCTCGAAGGGACAGAACACCGGGGAGCTGTTTTTT
J gene: TRBJ2-2
V gene: TRBV6-1
D gene: -
clone size: many

CDR3 protein: CASLQGMSGYTF
CDR3 DNA: TGTGCCAGTCTTCAGGGTATGAGCGGCTACACCTTC
J gene: TRBJ1-2
V gene: TRBV19
D gene: -
clone size: once

CDR3 protein: CASTGNEQFF
CDR3 DNA: TGTGCCAGCACGGGGAATGAGCAGTTCTTC
J gene: TRBJ2-1
V gene: TRBV2
D gene: -
clone size: -

CDR3 protein: CASSPGTGAIGGNQPQHF
CDR3 DNA: TGCGCCAGCAGCCCCGGGACAGGGGCCATCGGTGGCAATCAGCCCCAGCATTTT
J gene: TRBJ1-5
V gene: TRBV5-1
D gene: TRBD1
clone size: few

CDR3 protein: CASSLGLAETQYF
CDR3 DNA: TGTGCCAGCAGCCTAGGACTAGCGGAGACCCAGTACTTC
J gene: TRBJ2-5
V gene: TRBV11-2
D gene: TRBD2
clone size: many

CDR3 protein: CSARDTRRGGTGELFF
CDR3 DNA: TGCAGTGCTAGAGATACGAGACGAGGAGGGACCGGGGAGCTGTTTTTT
J gene: TRBJ2-2
V gene: TRBV20-1
D gene: -
clone size: many

CDR3 protein: CASRWDASSYEQYF
CDR3 DNA: TGTGCCAGCAGATGGGACGCGAGCTCCTACGAGCAGTACTTC
J gene: TRBJ2-7
V gene: TRBV7-9
D gene: -
clone size: -